The 14 T cell receptor beta chains given below trace back to one sample, sequenced in a study of CD8 T cells in ankylosing spondylitis. Via MiXCR, TCRdb re-called the 5' RACE reads, giving one row per CDR3 protein. The table shows some 250,000 distinct CDR3 sequences, with 8.6% occurring only once. The material sequenced was blood, either unsorted or a sorted T cell fraction (not recorded which). The source of these receptors is a male donor with ankylosing spondylitis or in good health (not recorded which).

This clonotype has a count of ten or more. The CDR3 DNA follows: TGTGCCAGCAGCTTACGACTAGCGGGAGCCTACAATGAGCAGTTCTTC. Amino acid sequence: CASSLRLAGAYNEQFF. The rearrangement links TRBV7-8 to TRBJ2-1, with 12 bases lining up with TRBD2. The CDR3 covers 16 residues. The V segment lost 2 bases and the J segment 2 bases; nucleotides outside the gene matches: 1. Germline CDR1 reads SGHVS; CDR2 reads FQNEAQ.

This clonotype has at least ten counts. The chain links TRBV7-9 to TRBJ2-1; D is perhaps TRBD2 (5 bases). The V and J ends lost 1 base and 3 bases respectively, with 13 bases between them. The CDR3 runs 16 residues. Germline CDR1 SEHNR, CDR2 FQNEAQ (reference sequence). The CDR3 loop reads CASSLVIGGRYNEQFF. The CDR3 nucleotides are TGTGCCAGCAGCTTAGTAATTGGCGGGCGCTACAATGAGCAGTTCTTC.

This clonotype occurred many times. V usage is TRBV20-1 and J usage is TRBJ2-1, with D maybe TRBD1 (6 bases). CDR3 length equals 15 residues. CDR1 and CDR2 from the germline V gene are DFQATT and SNEGSKA (reference sequence). V lost 3 bases to trimming and J lost 2 bases, with 14 bases between them. The CDR3: CSARALQGTYNEQFF. In DNA form, the CDR3 reads TGCAGTGCTAGGGCCCTACAGGGAACCTACAATGAGCAGTTCTTC.

In its sample, this clonotype was seen many times. The chain links TRBV6-2 or TRBV6-3 to TRBJ2-1; D ambiguous. This CDR3 spans 16 amino acids. Germline V gene sequence: CDR1 MNHEY, CDR2 SVGEGT. Trimming pared 6 bases from V and 0 bases from J, leaving 15 bases between. The CDR3 loop reads CASSPQRANSYNEQFF. The CDR3 nucleotides read TGTGCCAGCAGCCCCCAACGGGCAAACTCCTACAATGAGCAGTTCTTC.

This clonotype has ten or more counts. This chain links TRBV12-3 or TRBV12-4 with TRBJ2-7; no clear D. This CDR3 spans 12 amino acids. The V and J ends lost 0 bases and 6 bases respectively, with 6 bases between them. CDR3 loop: CASSLARSEQYF. Here the CDR3 DNA reads TGTGCCAGCAGTTTAGCTCGGAGCGAGCAGTACTTC.

This clonotype was seen many times. The chain employs TRBV11-2 and TRBJ2-3; D is perhaps TRBD2 (5 bases). The germline V gene has CDR1 SGHAT and CDR2 FQNNGV. The CDR3 sequence is 18 residues long. V was trimmed by 1 base and J by 6 bases, leaving 23 bases between them. The CDR3 protein is CASSLVGFAGLGLDTQYF. The CDR3 DNA is TGTGCCAGCAGCTTAGTCGGTTTTGCGGGCCTAGGATTGGATACGCAGTATTTT.

This clonotype has ten or more counts. V gene TRBV6-1 combines with J gene TRBJ2-7, with no clear D. Trimming cost V 4 bases and J 4 bases, with 14 bases left between them. Germline-derived CDR1 and CDR2 are MNHNS and SASEGT. The CDR3 consists of 14 residues. Written as DNA, the CDR3 is TGTGCCAGCAGTGGTCGCCCGCAGTCTTACGAGCAGTACTTC. Its protein is CASSGRPQSYEQYF.

This clonotype showed up many times. V and J are TRBV7-8 and TRBJ2-3, with 11 bases identical to TRBD2. Germline-derived CDR1 and CDR2 are SGHVS and FQNEAQ. Trimming cost V 6 bases and J 2 bases; bases outside gene matches: 4. The CDR3 runs 15 residues. The CDR3 is CASRFSGGDTDTQYF. The CDR3 DNA sequence: TGTGCCAGCAGGTTTAGCGGGGGGGACACAGATACGCAGTATTTT.

The V and J genes are TRBV10-3 and TRBJ2-7; D possibly uses TRBD1 or TRBD2 (5 bases each). With 1 base removed from V and 6 bases from J, the gap between germline ends came to 10 bases. Germline CDR1 and CDR2: ENHRY and SYGVKD. The CDR3 is made up of 13 amino acids. The CDR3 coding sequence is TGTGCCATCAGTGAGTACGGGACCTGCGAGCAGTACTTC. This gives the protein CAISEYGTCEQYF.

The rearrangement uses TRBV2 and TRBJ2-5, with 11 bases that match TRBD2. In germline, CDR1 is SNHLY, CDR2 FYNNEI. The CDR3 is 15 amino acids. V shed 7 bases and J 5 bases; nucleotides not matched to a gene: 9. The CDR3 here is CASNPRTSGWETQYF. The CDR3 DNA is TGTGCCAGCAACCCGAGGACTAGCGGGTGGGAGACCCAGTACTTC.

This clonotype showed up many times. This chain connects TRBV29-1 to TRBJ2-7; no firm D call. The CDR3 sequence is 11 residues long. Trimming stripped 3 bases from V and 0 bases from J, with 3 bases between. Germline V gene sequence: CDR1 SQVTM, CDR2 ANQGSEA. In nucleotides, the CDR3 is TGCAGCGTTGAGGGCTCCTACGAGCAGTACTTC. Protein: CSVEGSYEQYF.

This clonotype was seen a handful of times. This rearrangement joins TRBV12-3 or TRBV12-4 to TRBJ2-1, with TRBD1 matching over 11 bases. The CDR3 loop spans 19 amino acids. With 3 bases clipped from V and 4 bases from J, the junction kept 14 bases outside the gene matches. The CDR3 sequence is CASSFGGQGAKRAYNEQFF. The CDR3 nucleotides read TGTGCCAGCAGTTTTGGCGGACAGGGGGCCAAGCGGGCTTACAATGAGCAGTTCTTC.

This clonotype showed up just a few times. V is TRBV20-1 and J is TRBJ2-1, with TRBD2 matching over 11 bases. Germline lookup yields CDR1 DFQATT and CDR2 SNEGSKA (reference sequence). This CDR3 comprises 18 residues. V gave up 0 bases and J gave up 0 bases; unmatched junction bases: 7. CDR3 in DNA: TGCAGTGCTAGAGATCATAGCGGGAGGGTCAGCTCCTACAATGAGCAGTTCTTC. It codes for CSARDHSGRVSSYNEQFF.

This clonotype was recorded at least ten times. The chain joins TRBV6-2 or TRBV6-3 to TRBJ2-2; a possible D gene is TRBD2 (6 bases). The CDR3 length is 14 residues. Germline values: CDR1 MNHEY, CDR2 SVGEGT. V shed 6 bases and J shed 4 bases, with 12 bases lying between them. CDR3: CASRSSGSTGELFF. The CDR3 bases are TGTGCCAGCAGGTCCTCCGGGAGCACCGGGGAGCTGTTTTTT.